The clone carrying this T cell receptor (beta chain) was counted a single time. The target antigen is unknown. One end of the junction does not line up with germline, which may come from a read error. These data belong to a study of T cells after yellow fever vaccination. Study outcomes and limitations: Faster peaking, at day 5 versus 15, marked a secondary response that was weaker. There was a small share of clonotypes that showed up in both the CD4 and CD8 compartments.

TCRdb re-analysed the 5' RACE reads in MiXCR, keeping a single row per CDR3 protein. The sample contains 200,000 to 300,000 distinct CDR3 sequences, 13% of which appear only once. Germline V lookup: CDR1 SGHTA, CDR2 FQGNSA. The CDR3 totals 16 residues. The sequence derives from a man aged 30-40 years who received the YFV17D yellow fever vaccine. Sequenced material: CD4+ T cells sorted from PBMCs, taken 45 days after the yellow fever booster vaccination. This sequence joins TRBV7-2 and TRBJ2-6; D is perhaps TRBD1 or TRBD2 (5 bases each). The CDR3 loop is CASSFTGLSGANVLNF. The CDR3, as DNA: TGTGCCAGCAGCTTCACAGGACTCTCTGGGGCCAACGTCCTGAATTTC.